This is a list of T cell receptor beta chains from one sample in a study of T cell responses to AZD1222 COVID-19 vaccine. The table came from immunoSEQ multiplex PCR; TCRdb's copy has only in-frame clones and leaves some out. The data hold 95,000 to 150,000 clones, with around 85% observed a single time. The sequencing here drew on peripheral blood, taken on day 0 of AZD1222 vaccination. These receptors originate from an adult in good health. CDR3s include the opening cysteine and the closing phenylalanine or tryptophan. D genes are given only for firm matches. Only part of the rows carry a size: once, few, many, or a class if the clone is expanded.

DNA: TGTGCCAGCACCTTAGATTCCCCACGTACCTATAGCTCCTACGAGCAGTACTTC; CDR3: CASTLDSPRTYSSYEQYF; size: NA; J: TRBJ2-7; D: NA; V: TRBV2
DNA: TGCGCCAGCAGCTTGGTGGCGGGGGGGCCGGTGAATGAGCAGTTCTTC; CDR3: CASSLVAGGPVNEQFF; size: NA; J: TRBJ2-1; D: TRBD2; V: TRBV5-1
DNA: TGTGCCAGCAGCCAAGGAGTAACAGGAGGTTTTGGCACCGGGGAGCTGTTTTTT; CDR3: CASSQGVTGGFGTGELFF; size: few; J: TRBJ2-2; D: NA; V: TRBV4-2
DNA: TGTGCCAGCAGCGTAGGGCCGGGACTAAGTCAGCCCCAGCATTTT; CDR3: CASSVGPGLSQPQHF; size: NA; J: TRBJ1-5; D: NA; V: TRBV9
DNA: TGTGCCAGCAGTTACTCGGGGGGGCCTGAAGCTTTCTTT; CDR3: CASSYSGGPEAFF; size: NA; J: TRBJ1-1; D: NA; V: TRBV6-2/TRBV6-3
DNA: TGTGCCAGCAGTTACTCGATGATTGGCCAGCTTAGGGGCTACACCTTC; CDR3: CASSYSMIGQLRGYTF; size: NA; J: TRBJ1-2; D: NA; V: TRBV6-5
DNA: TGTGCCAGCTCAAGCGGGACCTCTGGGACTAGCGGGGTAGATACGCAGTATTTT; CDR3: CASSSGTSGTSGVDTQYF; size: NA; J: TRBJ2-3; D: TRBD2; V: TRBV18
DNA: TGTGCCAGCACTATTCCGAGTAACTATGGCTACACCTTC; CDR3: CASTIPSNYGYTF; size: once; J: TRBJ1-2; D: NA; V: TRBV28
DNA: TGTGCCAGCAGCTTAGGGTCCTCTGGAAACACCATATATTTT; CDR3: CASSLGSSGNTIYF; size: NA; J: TRBJ1-3; D: NA; V: TRBV11-2
DNA: TGTGCCAGCAGCCGCAAAAGTAGCGGGGGGGCCTCCTACAATGAGCAGTTCTTC; CDR3: CASSRKSSGGASYNEQFF; size: NA; J: TRBJ2-1; D: TRBD2; V: TRBV7-2
DNA: TGTGCCAGCAGTGGGGACAGGGGAGGGACTGAAGCTTTCTTT; CDR3: CASSGDRGGTEAFF; size: NA; J: TRBJ1-1; D: TRBD1; V: TRBV25-1
DNA: TGCGCCAGCAGACAGACGGTGGGGAACACTGAAGCTTTCTTT; CDR3: CASRQTVGNTEAFF; size: NA; J: TRBJ1-1; D: NA; V: TRBV5-1
DNA: TGTGCCAGCAGTTTCAGAAAATTCACGAACACCGGGGAGCTGTTTTTT; CDR3: CASSFRKFTNTGELFF; size: NA; J: TRBJ2-2; D: NA; V: TRBV6-5
DNA: TGTGCCAGCTCACCCATCGGTGCCGCCTACAATGAGCAGTTCTTC; CDR3: CASSPIGAAYNEQFF; size: NA; J: TRBJ2-1; D: NA; V: TRBV18
DNA: TGTGCCACCTGGTCGGCAGCCCACTATGGCTACACCTTC; CDR3: CATWSAAHYGYTF; size: NA; J: TRBJ1-2; D: NA; V: TRBV24-1
DNA: TGTGCCAGCAGTAATGACAGGGGGAATCAGCCCCAGCATTTT; CDR3: CASSNDRGNQPQHF; size: NA; J: TRBJ1-5; D: TRBD1; V: TRBV27
DNA: TGTGCCAGCAGCTCCTGGGGCAACTCCTACGAGCAGTACTTC; CDR3: CASSSWGNSYEQYF; size: medium-sized; J: TRBJ2-7; D: NA; V: TRBV7-6
DNA: TGTGCCAGCAGCCCCCCCGGAGGGGTGCAGTACTTC; CDR3: CASSPPGGVQYF; size: NA; J: TRBJ2-7; D: NA; V: TRBV7-9
DNA: TGCAGCGTTGAAGGGCAGGGGGCCACTGAAGCTTTCTTT; CDR3: CSVEGQGATEAFF; size: few; J: TRBJ1-1; D: TRBD1; V: TRBV29-1
DNA: TGCGCCAGCAGCTTTCCTAAGGGGAGAAACACCATATATTTT; CDR3: CASSFPKGRNTIYF; size: NA; J: TRBJ1-3; D: NA; V: TRBV5-1
DNA: TGTGCCAGCAGCGTAGTCTTAGGCGCCGGGGAGCTGTTTTTT; CDR3: CASSVVLGAGELFF; size: NA; J: TRBJ2-2; D: NA; V: TRBV9
DNA: TGTGCCAGCAGCTTAAGGAGTTCGATGGCCTCTGGGGCCAACGTCCTGACTTTC; CDR3: CASSLRSSMASGANVLTF; size: NA; J: TRBJ2-6; D: NA; V: TRBV7-9
DNA: TGCAGTGCCACACTAGTCTTCGAGCAGTACTTC; CDR3: CSATLVFEQYF; size: NA; J: TRBJ2-7; D: NA; V: TRBV20-1
DNA: TGTGCCAGCAGCTTTATTTCAGGTTCACCCCTCCACTTT; CDR3: CASSFISGSPLHF; size: NA; J: TRBJ1-6; D: NA; V: TRBV7-2
DNA: TGTGCCAGCAGTCCGGACAGGGGCGCTGAAGCTTTCTTT; CDR3: CASSPDRGAEAFF; size: NA; J: TRBJ1-1; D: TRBD1; V: TRBV7-2
DNA: TGCGCCAGCAGCTTTACATATGGACAGGGGGTTCCTGAAGCTTTCTTT; CDR3: CASSFTYGQGVPEAFF; size: NA; J: TRBJ1-1; D: TRBD1; V: TRBV5-1
DNA: TGTGCCAGTAGTCCGTCGGAGGCGGGGGCTTTCTTT; CDR3: CASSPSEAGAFF; size: NA; J: TRBJ1-1; D: NA; V: TRBV19
DNA: TGTGCCAGCAGTAGCCCGGGACAGGGCACTCGCAATCAGCCCCAGCATTTT; CDR3: CASSSPGQGTRNQPQHF; size: once; J: TRBJ1-5; D: TRBD1; V: TRBV2
DNA: TGTGCCAGCAGCTTGGAAAGCACAGATACGCAGTATTTT; CDR3: CASSLESTDTQYF; size: once; J: TRBJ2-3; D: NA; V: TRBV5-4
DNA: TGTGCCTGGAGTGTACCCGGACTCATTACCAACACCGGGGAGCTGTTTTTT; CDR3: CAWSVPGLITNTGELFF; size: NA; J: TRBJ2-2; D: NA; V: TRBV30
DNA: TGTGCCAGCAGCTTAAGCCAGGATACCATGAACACTGAAGCTTTCTTT; CDR3: CASSLSQDTMNTEAFF; size: NA; J: TRBJ1-1; D: NA; V: TRBV7-2
DNA: TGTGCCAGCAGTACCACCGGGACAGCCTTCTACGAGCAGTACTTC; CDR3: CASSTTGTAFYEQYF; size: NA; J: TRBJ2-7; D: TRBD1; V: TRBV27
DNA: TGTGCCAGCAGTTTTAGGTCTGGTAAAGGCCCCGCTAAGATGGCTTTCTTT; CDR3: CASSFRSGKGPAKMAFF; size: few; J: TRBJ1-1; D: NA; V: TRBV28
DNA: TGTGCCAGCAGCTTACCCCAGAACACTGAAGCTTTCTTT; CDR3: CASSLPQNTEAFF; size: NA; J: TRBJ1-1; D: NA; V: TRBV7-9
DNA: TGTGCCAGCAGTGAATTGGGTTTCGAGCAGTACTTC; CDR3: CASSELGFEQYF; size: NA; J: TRBJ2-7; D: NA; V: TRBV25-1
DNA: TGTGCCAGTAGCCCCGGGGTTTATAGCAATCAGCCCCAGCATTTT; CDR3: CASSPGVYSNQPQHF; size: NA; J: TRBJ1-5; D: NA; V: TRBV19
DNA: TGTGCCAGCAGCAACCCCGGCAGGGGTATCACTGAAGCTTTCTTT; CDR3: CASSNPGRGITEAFF; size: NA; J: TRBJ1-1; D: NA; V: TRBV28
DNA: TGTGCCAGCAGTTTGGTGGTGGGGGGGCGAGGGCAGTTCTTC; CDR3: CASSLVVGGRGQFF; size: NA; J: TRBJ2-1; D: NA; V: TRBV28
DNA: TGTGCCAGCAGCCTCGGGACAGGGGCTGAAGCTTTCTTT; CDR3: CASSLGTGAEAFF; size: NA; J: TRBJ1-1; D: TRBD1; V: TRBV7-9
DNA: TGTGCCAGCAGCATTATACAAGGGCAGGAAGCTTTCTTT; CDR3: CASSIIQGQEAFF; size: NA; J: TRBJ1-1; D: NA; V: TRBV7-2
DNA: TGTGCCAGCAGTGCACGTGGGACAGGGGATGGCTACACCTTC; CDR3: CASSARGTGDGYTF; size: once; J: TRBJ1-2; D: TRBD1; V: TRBV28
DNA: TGTGCCAGCATCAGGAACCAGGGTGACGAGCAGTACTTC; CDR3: CASIRNQGDEQYF; size: NA; J: TRBJ2-7; D: NA; V: TRBV12-3/TRBV12-4
DNA: TGTGCCAGCAGCCAACAGACAGGGGAGGATCAGCCCCAGCATTTT; CDR3: CASSQQTGEDQPQHF; size: NA; J: TRBJ1-5; D: TRBD1; V: TRBV4-2
DNA: TGTGCCACCAGCAGACAGGGTGAAAAACTGTTTTTT; CDR3: CATSRQGEKLFF; size: NA; J: TRBJ1-4; D: NA; V: TRBV15
DNA: TGTGCCAGCAGCCCTACAGGGCGGGGGCAGCCCCAGCATTTT; CDR3: CASSPTGRGQPQHF; size: NA; J: TRBJ1-5; D: NA; V: TRBV6-6
DNA: TGTGCCAGCAGTTTTGTGGGGCCCTACGAGCAGTACTTC; CDR3: CASSFVGPYEQYF; size: NA; J: TRBJ2-7; D: NA; V: TRBV28
DNA: TGTGCCAGCAGCCAAGGGGTCGCGGGGGCTGGTTTAGGTGAAAAACTGTTTTTT; CDR3: CASSQGVAGAGLGEKLFF; size: NA; J: TRBJ1-4; D: NA; V: TRBV3-1/TRBV3-2
DNA: TGCGCCAGCAGCAGAGTACCGGGACAGTCCATGGTTGATGGCTACACCTTC; CDR3: CASSRVPGQSMVDGYTF; size: NA; J: TRBJ1-2; D: TRBD1; V: TRBV4-3
DNA: TGTGCCAGCAGCCTAGGGATTAGGTCTGGAAACACCATATATTTT; CDR3: CASSLGIRSGNTIYF; size: NA; J: TRBJ1-3; D: NA; V: TRBV28
DNA: TGTGCCACCAGTGACCGGACAGGGGCTCCTTCCTCCAAGCAGTTCTTC; CDR3: CATSDRTGAPSSKQFF; size: NA; J: TRBJ2-1; D: TRBD1; V: TRBV24-1
DNA: TGTGCCGGCCGGGGACAGGGGCTTTCGGGGGAGCTGTTTTTT; CDR3: CAGRGQGLSGELFF; size: NA; J: TRBJ2-2; D: TRBD1; V: TRBV6-5
DNA: TGTGCCACCAGTGATTTTGGGCGGGGGGGCGAAGGGACCCAGTACTTC; CDR3: CATSDFGRGGEGTQYF; size: NA; J: TRBJ2-5; D: TRBD2; V: TRBV24-1